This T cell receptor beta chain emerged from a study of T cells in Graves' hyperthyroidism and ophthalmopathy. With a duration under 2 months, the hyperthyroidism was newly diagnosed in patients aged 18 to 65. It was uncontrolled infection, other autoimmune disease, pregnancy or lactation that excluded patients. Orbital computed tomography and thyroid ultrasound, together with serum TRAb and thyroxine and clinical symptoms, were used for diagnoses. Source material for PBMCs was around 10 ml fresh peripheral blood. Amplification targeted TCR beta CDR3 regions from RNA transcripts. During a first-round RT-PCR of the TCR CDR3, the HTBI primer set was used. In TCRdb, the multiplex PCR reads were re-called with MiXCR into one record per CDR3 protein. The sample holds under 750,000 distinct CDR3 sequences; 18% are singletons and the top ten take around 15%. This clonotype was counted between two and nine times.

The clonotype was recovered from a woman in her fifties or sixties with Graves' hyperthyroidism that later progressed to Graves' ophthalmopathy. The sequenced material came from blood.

The CDR3 sequence: CASSTSGTRQETQYF. The CDR3 DNA follows: TGTGCCAGCAGTACCTCCGGGACCCGCCAGGAGACCCAGTACTTC. This chain connects TRBV6-1 to TRBJ2-5; the D call may be TRBD1 or TRBD2 (5 bases each). The germline V gene encodes CDR1 MNHNS and CDR2 SASEGT. The CDR3 extends over 15 amino acids. V lost 5 bases and J 5 bases, leaving 18 bases between the germline ends.